This passage covers 20 T cell receptor beta chains from one sample sequenced in a study of siplizumab effects on memory and regulatory T cells (dated by TCRdb to about 2019). Library method: the immunoSEQ multiplex PCR assay. What TCRdb holds here is the immuneACCESS table cut down to in-frame rearrangements. Part of the clones is not present; checked against another copy, under half of the missing clones reflect an unresolved V gene, and the others are unexplained. This sample comprises tens of thousands of clones, just under 95% of them detected only once. The ten most abundant clones make up approximately 17% of the sample. The sequencing sample was made of CD8+ T cells sorted from blood. The receptors were sampled from a human donor in good health.

The V and J genes are TRBV19 and TRBJ2-2, with D possibly TRBD2 on 6 matching bases. V gave up 2 bases and J gave up 2 bases, with 9 bases separating them. The germline gives CDR1 LNHDA, CDR2 SQIVND (reference sequence). There are 15 residues in the CDR3. The CDR3: CASSIWGENTGELFF. CDR3 sequence (DNA): TGTGCCAGTAGTATATGGGGGGAAAACACCGGGGAGCTGTTTTTT.

The chain employs TRBV28 and TRBJ2-5; 7 bases fit TRBD1. Germline V gives CDR1 MDHEN, CDR2 SYDVKM. Trimming cost V 1 base and J 3 bases; bases outside gene matches: 2. The CDR3 covers 14 residues. The CDR3 region has the DNA TGTGCCAGCAGTTTATTCGACAGGGAAGAGACCCAGTACTTC. Encoded protein: CASSLFDREETQYF.

The rearrangement joins TRBV14 to TRBJ1-1; D is possibly TRBD1 (5 bases). Germline V lookup: CDR1 SGHDN, CDR2 FVKESK. The ends were cut back, 4 bases at V and 5 bases at J, with 14 bases in the middle. The CDR3 spans 14 residues. DNA for the CDR3: TGTGCCAGCAGCCGACACGCTTGGGGGACTGAAGCTTTCTTT. Encoded protein: CASSRHAWGTEAFF.

This clone was picked up one time. The chain combines TRBV11-2 with TRBJ2-7; 10 bases map to TRBD2. There are 15 residues in the CDR3. From germline, CDR1 is SGHAT and CDR2 FQNNGV. V lost 0 bases to trimming and J lost 5 bases; unmatched junction nucleotides: 4. The CDR3 here is CASSLEASGSNEQYF. DNA of the CDR3: TGTGCCAGCAGCTTAGAGGCTAGCGGGAGTAACGAGCAGTACTTC.

J is TRBJ2-3 and V is TRBV5-8; tentatively, D is TRBD2 (6 bases). The V end was cut by 6 bases, the J end by 2 bases, with 13 bases between. The V gene's germline CDR1 is SGHTS and CDR2 YDEGEE. This CDR3 is built from 14 residues. The CDR3 region is CASTPRDFTDTQYF. The CDR3 nucleotides are TGTGCCAGCACCCCCCGGGACTTCACAGATACGCAGTATTTT. The full variable domain, its missing parts supplied by reference TRBV5-8 and TRBJ2-3, is EAGVTQSPTHLIKTRGQQATLRCSPISGHTSVYWYQQALGLGLQFLLWYDEGEERNRGNFPPRFSGRQFPNYSSELNVNALELEDSALYLCASTPRDFTDTQYFGPGTRLTVL.

The chain carries TRBV6-1 and TRBJ1-2, with 7 bases lining up with TRBD1. This CDR3 contains 15 residues. Germline lookup yields CDR1 MNHNS and CDR2 SASEGT. The V and J ends lost 1 base and 2 bases, in that order; junction bases with no gene match: 4. CDR3 nucleotides: TGTGCCAGCAGTGAAGGGGAGACAGGGAACTATGGCTACACCTTC. It is translated as CASSEGETGNYGYTF.

This chain connects TRBV6-6 to TRBJ2-7, with D possibly being TRBD1 (6 bases). The CDR3 extends over 14 amino acids. Germline CDR1 MNHNY, CDR2 SVGAGI (reference sequence). The V end was cut by 6 bases, the J end by 0 bases, with 12 bases between. The DNA of the CDR3 is TGTGCCAGCAGCTTTTTGGACAGCTCCTACGAGCAGTACTTC. Its protein is CASSFLDSSYEQYF.

The V and J genes are TRBV4-1 and TRBJ2-2; weak D call: TRBD2 (6 bases). Between the trimmed V and J ends, which lost 4 bases and 4 bases, there was a span of 13 bases. The length of the CDR3 is 15 residues. Germline V gene sequence: CDR1 MGHRA, CDR2 YSYEKL. The CDR3 sequence is CASSLRVAATGELFF. For the CDR3, the DNA is TGCGCCAGCAGCCTCAGGGTAGCGGCCACCGGGGAGCTGTTTTTT.

The chain combines TRBV27 with TRBJ2-1; D is perhaps TRBD1 (5 bases). This CDR3 has 12 amino acids. V shed 2 bases and J shed 6 bases, with 5 bases lying between them. Germline V lookup: CDR1 MNHEY, CDR2 SMNVEV (reference sequence). For the CDR3, the DNA is TGTGCCAGCAGTTTACAGGGCAATGAGCAGTTCTTC. Its translation: CASSLQGNEQFF.

The V and J genes are TRBV9 and TRBJ2-7; either TRBD1 or TRBD2 may supply D (6 bases each). The CDR3 runs 14 residues. CDR1 is SGDLS and CDR2 is YYNGEE in the germline V gene. Trimming removed 6 bases from V and 4 bases from J, with 17 bases in between. CDR3 coding DNA: TGTGCCAGCACCCCAGGGGCGGGGAATTACGAGCAGTACTTC. This codes for CASTPGAGNYEQYF.

The chain is built from TRBV5-1 and TRBJ2-3, with no clear D. The germline CDR1 and CDR2 sequences are SGHRS and YFSETQ. The CDR3 spans 16 residues. Trimming pared 4 bases from V and 4 bases from J, leaving 19 bases between. The CDR3: CASSNFGVPAPDTQYF. CDR3 bases: TGCGCCAGCAGCAATTTTGGAGTGCCGGCCCCAGATACGCAGTATTTT.

This clone was seen a handful of times. V gene TRBV7-9 combines with J gene TRBJ1-3; D remains ambiguous. Germline CDR1 reads SEHNR; CDR2 reads FQNEAQ (reference sequence). V was clipped by 5 bases and J by 0 bases, with 14 bases between them. CDR3 length equals 16 residues. CDR3 sequence (DNA): TGTGCCAGCAGCCGTATCGACACGGGCTCTGGAAACACCATATATTTT. This encodes CASSRIDTGSGNTIYF.

A single count supports this clone. V gene TRBV15 combines with J gene TRBJ1-4; weak D call: TRBD1 (5 bases). The CDR3 has 15 amino acids. Trimming removed 3 bases at V and 6 bases at J, with 14 bases between. Germline assignment: CDR1 LNHNV and CDR2 YYDKDF (reference sequence). The CDR3: CATSSGGRLDEKLFF. The CDR3 coding sequence is TGTGCCACCAGCAGTGGGGGTCGCTTGGATGAAAAACTGTTTTTT.

A word on this clone: The junction shows a germline mismatch at one end, possibly a read error. The same CDR3 can be traced to other DNA sequences in this sample. The genes are TRBV11-3 and TRBJ2-1, with D tentatively TRBD1 or TRBD2 (5 bases each). The germline V gene has CDR1 SGHNT and CDR2 YENEEA. The CDR3 spans 14 residues. The CDR3 sequence: CASSRGVSGNEQFF. The CDR3 DNA follows: TGTGCCAGCAGCCGAGGGGTTTCAGGCAATGAACAGTTCTTC. Based on the CDR3 plus reference TRBV11-3 and TRBJ2-1, the full variable domain is EAGVVQSPRYKIIEKKQPVAFWCNPISGHNTLYWYLQNLGQGPELLIRYENEEAVDDSQLPKDRFSAERLKGVDSTLKIQPAELGDSAVYLCASSRGVSGNEQFFGPGTRLTVL.

V is TRBV4-2 and J is TRBJ2-3, with D perhaps matching TRBD2 (5 bases). The CDR3 totals 16 residues. Per germline, CDR1 LGHNA and CDR2 YNFKEQ. The V end lost 0 bases, the J end lost 2 bases, and 12 bases lay between the germline ends. The CDR3 sequence is CASSQDKADSTDTQYF. CDR3 bases: TGTGCCAGCAGCCAAGATAAGGCGGACTCCACAGATACGCAGTATTTT.

This chain joins TRBV9 and TRBJ1-1, with D possibly matching TRBD1 (5 bases). Germline lookup yields CDR1 SGDLS and CDR2 YYNGEE. Trimming took off 3 bases at V and 3 bases at J, with 12 bases between the two ends. The CDR3 is 14 residues long. CDR3 residues: CASSGGFSDTEAFF. DNA for the CDR3: TGTGCCAGCAGCGGGGGGTTCTCAGACACTGAAGCTTTCTTT. The full variable domain, rest sourced from reference TRBV9 and TRBJ1-1, is DSGVTQTPKHLITATGQRVTLRCSPRSGDLSVYWYQQSLDQGLQFLIQYYNGEERAKGNILERFSAQQFPDLHSELNLSSLELGDSALYFCASSGGFSDTEAFFGQGTRLTVV.

V and J are TRBV2 and TRBJ2-1; perhaps TRBD1 as D (6 bases). CDR1 and CDR2 (germline): SNHLY, FYNNEI. V lost 4 bases, J lost 1 base, and 11 bases lay in between. The CDR3 has 15 residues. The CDR3 DNA is TGTGCCAGCAGTGCCCGGGACAAATCCTACAATGAGCAGTTCTTC. This encodes CASSARDKSYNEQFF.

The rearrangement links TRBV29-1 to TRBJ1-1, with a weak D call TRBD1 (5 bases). CDR1 is SQVTM, CDR2 ANQGSEA, per germline. V was trimmed by 6 bases and J by 3 bases, leaving 11 bases between them. CDR3 length: 12 amino acids. CDR3 in DNA: TGCAGCGTAACCAGGGCCTACACTGAAGCTTTCTTT. It yields the protein CSVTRAYTEAFF.

The V gene is TRBV23-1, the J gene TRBJ2-1, with TRBD2 matching 8 bases. TRBV23-1 is marked as an open reading frame, function uncertain. Losses at the gene ends were 0 bases for V and 6 bases for J; bases not matched to a gene: 7. The CDR3 contains 16 residues. For the CDR3, the DNA is TGCGCCAGCAGTCAATCCTTAGCGGGGAGATTCAATGAGCAGTTCTTC. This encodes CASSQSLAGRFNEQFF.

The chain carries TRBV10-3 and TRBJ1-1, with D possibly matching TRBD1 (5 bases). The CDR3 is 14 residues long. Trimming removed 6 bases from V and 1 base from J, with 12 bases in between. Germline V gene sequence: CDR1 ENHRY, CDR2 SYGVKD. The CDR3 reads CAIRSWGENTEAFF. The CDR3, as DNA: TGTGCCATCAGATCGTGGGGGGAGAACACTGAAGCTTTCTTT.